What follows are 20 T cell receptor beta chains derived from one specimen sequenced in a study of CD8 T cells in Susac syndrome. Random hexamers were used to reverse transcribe 0.5 to 1 ug of RNA. TCRdb reanalysed the immunoSEQ multiplex PCR reads using MiXCR and keeps one entry per CDR3 protein. This table has just under 150,000 distinct CDR3 sequences, approximately 93% appearing once. The sequenced material came from CD4+ T cells from PBMCs. All receptors come from a human donor in good health.

V is TRBV30 and J is TRBJ1-1; D call uncertain. This CDR3 comprises 12 residues. V lost 5 bases and J 3 bases, leaving 10 bases between the germline ends. CDR1 GTSNPN and CDR2 SVGIG come from the germline V gene (reference sequence). CDR3: CAWFRVDTEAFF. CDR3 DNA: TGTGCCTGGTTTCGAGTGGACACTGAAGCTTTCTTT.

The rearrangement uses TRBV19 and TRBJ2-7; 10 bases are shared with TRBD2. The V gene end was trimmed by 5 bases and the J gene end by 0 bases; junction bases not matched to a gene: 4. Looked up from germline, CDR1 is LNHDA and CDR2 is SQIVND (reference sequence). The CDR3 is 15 amino acids. CDR3 region: CASSSSSGSSYEQYF. The CDR3 nucleotides read TGTGCCAGTAGTTCGTCTAGCGGGAGCTCCTACGAGCAGTACTTC.

The V gene is TRBV6-1, the J gene TRBJ2-3, with TRBD2 as a possible D gene (6 bases). This CDR3 region has 15 residues. V was trimmed by 5 bases and J by 2 bases, leaving 14 bases between them. Germline V CDR1 and CDR2: MNHNS, SASEGT. The CDR3 spells CASSHEGTYTDTQYF. CDR3 coding DNA: TGTGCCAGCAGTCACGAGGGGACTTACACAGATACGCAGTATTTT.

This clonotype was detected ten times or more. The chain links TRBV27 to TRBJ2-3, with D tentatively TRBD1 or TRBD2 (5 bases each). Germline CDR1 and CDR2: MNHEY and SMNVEV (reference sequence). This CDR3 region has 13 residues. The germline V and J ends were trimmed by 3 bases and 1 base, with 5 bases remaining between them. The CDR3 nucleotides are TGTGCCAGCAGTTTGGGGGGCACAGATACGCAGTATTTT. Amino acid sequence: CASSLGGTDTQYF.

CDR3 nucleotides: TGTGCCAGCACTCTAAGGAGGAACACTGAAGCTTTCTTT. Protein: CASTLRRNTEAFF. The chain links TRBV12-3 or TRBV12-4 to TRBJ1-1, with D hard to call. The ends were cut back, 7 bases at V and 1 base at J, with 10 bases in the middle. The CDR3 is made up of 13 amino acids.

As concerns this clonotype: Mismatch with germline at one junction end may stem from a read error. V is TRBV2 and J is TRBJ2-2, with TRBD1 matching 10 bases. The CDR3 totals 14 residues. Germline assignment: CDR1 SNHLY and CDR2 FYNNEI. The CDR3 nucleotides are TGTGCCACCGGTGGGACAGGGGTTACCGGGGAGCTTTTTTTT. Its protein is CATGGTGVTGELFF.

The chain employs TRBV10-3 and TRBJ2-7; 7 nucleotides match TRBD1. There are 14 residues in the CDR3. V shed 2 bases, J shed 0 bases, and the junction held 1 base outside the gene matches. Per the germline V gene, CDR1 is ENHRY and CDR2 is SYGVKD. The CDR3 reads CAISEGQASYEQYF. The CDR3 DNA reads as TGTGCCATCAGTGAGGGACAGGCCTCCTACGAGCAGTACTTC.

The chain combines TRBV5-4 with TRBJ2-5; the D gene is possibly TRBD2 (6 bases). The CDR3 is 14 residues long. Per germline, CDR1 SGHNT and CDR2 YYREEE (reference sequence). The V gene lost 0 bases and the J gene lost 3 bases, with 9 bases spanning the gap. The DNA for the CDR3 is TGTGCCAGCAGCTTGGGGGGGGAGAAAGAGACCCAGTACTTC. It yields the protein CASSLGGEKETQYF. Together with reference TRBV5-4 and TRBJ2-5, the CDR3 gives the full variable domain: ETGVTQSPTHLIKTRGQQVTLRCSSQSGHNTVSWYQQALGQGPQFIFQYYREEENGRGNFPPRFSGLQFPNYSSELNVNALELDDSALYLCASSLGGEKETQYFGPGTRLLVL.

The chain uses TRBV11-1 and TRBJ1-5; D perhaps matches TRBD1 (6 bases). Trimming cost V 5 bases and J 7 bases, with 18 bases left between them. This CDR3 comprises 15 residues. The germline V gene encodes CDR1 SGHAT and CDR2 FQDESV (reference sequence). CDR3 protein: CASSRSGDGYQPQHF. DNA for the CDR3: TGTGCCAGCAGCCGATCAGGGGATGGCTACCAGCCCCAGCATTTT.

The CDR3 loop reads CSVDRRTGGGNEQFF. CDR3 nucleotides: TGCAGCGTTGACCGGCGTACGGGGGGTGGCAATGAGCAGTTCTTC. V gene TRBV29-1 combines with J gene TRBJ2-1, with 7 nucleotides matching TRBD2. The V and J ends lost 3 bases and 6 bases, in that order; junction bases with no gene match: 11. The CDR3 extends over 15 amino acids. The germline CDR1 and CDR2 sequences are SQVTM and ANQGSEA.

V is TRBV20-1 and J is TRBJ2-7; TRBD1 matches 9 bases. Germline CDR1 and CDR2: DFQATT and SNEGSKA (reference sequence). This CDR3 spans 15 amino acids. The ends lost 0 bases at V and 1 base at J; junction bases unmatched: 4. This CDR3 is CSAREYDRGSYEQYF. CDR3 sequence (DNA): TGCAGTGCTAGAGAGTATGACAGGGGGTCCTACGAGCAGTACTTC.

The V gene is TRBV27, the J gene TRBJ1-2, with 7 bases fitting TRBD1. Germline V CDR1 and CDR2: MNHEY, SMNVEV (reference sequence). The CDR3 covers 13 residues. V was clipped by 6 bases and J by 6 bases; unmatched bases: 7. This CDR3 is CASSRGWMNGYTF. In DNA form, the CDR3 reads TGTGCCAGCAGCAGGGGGTGGATGAATGGCTACACCTTC.

Concerning this clonotype: The junction differs from germline at one of its ends, possibly a read error. The chain links TRBV12-3 or TRBV12-4 to TRBJ2-5; 11 bases match TRBD2. The CDR3 runs 14 residues. In DNA form, the CDR3 reads TGTGCCAGCAGTCTAGCGGGAGGCGTAGAGACCCAGTACTTC. Translating it yields CASSLAGGVETQYF.

The chain recombines TRBV24-1 with TRBJ1-4; D gene uncertain. V shed 3 bases and J shed 5 bases, with 12 bases lying between them. Germline values: CDR1 KGHDR, CDR2 SFDVKD. The CDR3 runs 15 residues. The CDR3 spells CATSDPGELNEKLFF. DNA of the CDR3: TGTGCCACCAGTGATCCCGGAGAATTAAATGAAAAACTGTTTTTT.

This chain uses TRBV5-1 with TRBJ1-4; the D gene is possibly TRBD1 (5 bases). The germline V gene has CDR1 SGHRS and CDR2 YFSETQ. Trimming took off 6 bases at V and 10 bases at J, with 16 bases between the two ends. This CDR3 region has 13 residues. Here the CDR3 reads CASKVEGSGKLFF. CDR3 sequence (DNA): TGCGCCAGCAAGGTGGAGGGGAGCGGAAAACTGTTTTTT.

The chain has TRBV20-1 and TRBJ2-3; D is unclear. V shed 0 bases and J shed 6 bases, with 7 bases lying between them. The germline gives CDR1 DFQATT, CDR2 SNEGSKA (reference sequence). This CDR3 has 12 amino acids. This chain's CDR3 is CSARDQWDTQYF. The CDR3 coding sequence is TGCAGTGCTAGAGACCAGTGGGATACGCAGTATTTT.

V and J are TRBV29-1 and TRBJ1-1; D is undetermined. The CDR3 is 11 amino acids. CDR1 and CDR2 from the germline V gene are SQVTM and ANQGSEA. The V and J ends lost 6 bases and 0 bases respectively, with 5 bases between them. CDR3 in DNA: TGCAGCGTCTATATGAACACTGAAGCTTTCTTT. As protein: CSVYMNTEAFF.

This chain connects TRBV20-1 to TRBJ2-7; 10 positions match TRBD1. With 2 bases clipped from V and 3 bases from J, the junction kept 4 bases outside the gene matches. From germline, CDR1 is DFQATT and CDR2 SNEGSKA (reference sequence). CDR3 length equals 14 residues. The CDR3 here is CSARPRDRGYEQYF. The CDR3 nucleotides are TGCAGTGCTAGACCCCGGGACAGGGGCTACGAGCAGTACTTC.

The chain carries TRBV6-4 and TRBJ2-3; D remains unclear. V dropped 3 bases and J dropped 8 bases, with 12 bases sitting between them. The CDR3 covers 13 residues. Per the germline V gene, CDR1 is MRHNA and CDR2 is SNTAGT. The CDR3 DNA reads as TGTGCCAGCAGTGATCTCACCTGGGGTACGCAGTATTTT. Its protein is CASSDLTWGTQYF.

The J gene is TRBJ2-3, the V gene TRBV5-1; 12 positions match TRBD2. The germline gives CDR1 SGHRS, CDR2 YFSETQ. J was trimmed by 6 bases and V by 1 base; bases with no gene match: 6. The CDR3 totals 16 residues. The CDR3 DNA follows: TGCGCCAGCAGCTTGTCCCTAGCGGGAGGGTCTGATACGCAGTATTTT. This codes for CASSLSLAGGSDTQYF.